Included here is one T cell receptor (beta chain) sequence, with context. The antigen is not known. Because it lacks the conserved phenylalanine or tryptophan at the end, this CDR3 is likely a read error. Per germline, CDR1 ENHRY and CDR2 SYGVKD. This CDR3 is built from 12 residues. V was pared by 0 bases and J by 9 bases, with 8 bases between. Total RNA (around 500 ng) served as template for TCR beta cDNA synthesis primed by a constant-region primer. Three nested multiplex PCR rounds of slightly modified ARM-PCR generated TCR beta libraries. The two initial PCR rounds, roughly 9 cycles each, used TRBV1-TRBV30 forward and C-beta reverse primers. TCRdb re-called the multiplex PCR reads through MiXCR, storing one row per CDR3 protein. The table includes about 330,000 distinct CDR3 sequences, 65% detected once. The data derive from a study of tumor-infiltrating lymphocytes in primary liver carcinoma. The source of the blood RNA was unsorted whole blood, and germline DNA was extracted as well.

Study findings and constraints: Blood fell significantly below tumors in its top-250-clone fraction (p = 0.039). Tumor-adjacent and tumor-blood pairs shared less of their repertoires than tumor region pairs shared.

This receptor was taken from a middle-aged man with primary liver carcinoma and hepatitis B virus infection. The source material was peripheral blood. The V gene is TRBV10-3, the J gene TRBJ2-5, with D possibly TRBD2 on 6 matching bases. CDR3 residues: CAISESPGAQYS. CDR3 nucleotides: TGTGCCATCAGTGAGTCGCCGGGGGCCCAGTACTCC.